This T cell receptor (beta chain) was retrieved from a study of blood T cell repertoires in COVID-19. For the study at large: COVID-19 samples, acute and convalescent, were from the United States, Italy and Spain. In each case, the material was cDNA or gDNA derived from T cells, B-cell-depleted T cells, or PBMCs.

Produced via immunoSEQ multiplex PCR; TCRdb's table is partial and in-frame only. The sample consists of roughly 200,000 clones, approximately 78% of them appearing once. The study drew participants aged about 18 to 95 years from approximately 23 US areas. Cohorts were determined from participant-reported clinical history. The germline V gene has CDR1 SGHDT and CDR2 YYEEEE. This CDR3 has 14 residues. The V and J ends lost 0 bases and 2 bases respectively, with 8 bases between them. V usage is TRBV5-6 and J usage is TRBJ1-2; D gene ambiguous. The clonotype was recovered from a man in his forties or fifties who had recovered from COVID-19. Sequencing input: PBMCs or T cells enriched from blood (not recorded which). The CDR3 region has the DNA TGTGCCAGCAGCTTGGGCGAGAGAAACTATGGCTACACCTTC. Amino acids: CASSLGERNYGYTF. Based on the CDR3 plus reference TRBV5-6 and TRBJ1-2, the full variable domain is DAGVTQSPTHLIKTRGQQVTLRCSPKSGHDTVSWYQQALGQGPQFIFQYYEEEERQRGNFPDRFSGHQFPNYSSELNVNALLLGDSALYLCASSLGERNYGYTFGSGTRLTVV.